This TCR beta chain is from a study of control samples from healthy donors and cancer patients. Note on this clone: The junction does not match germline at one end; this may be a read error.

Germline assignment: CDR1 SGHAT and CDR2 FQNNGV. This CDR3 region has 11 residues. The table came from immunoSEQ multiplex PCR; TCRdb's copy has only in-frame clones and leaves some out. The sample contains 150,000 or so clones, around 94% of which appear only once. The chain uses TRBV11-2 and TRBJ2-1; no definite D call. The clonotype was recovered from a man aged 35-49 years in good health. Sequenced sample: blood. The CDR3: CAGSLYGEQFF. CDR3 nucleotides: TGTGCCGGCAGCTTATATGGTGAGCAGTTCTTC.